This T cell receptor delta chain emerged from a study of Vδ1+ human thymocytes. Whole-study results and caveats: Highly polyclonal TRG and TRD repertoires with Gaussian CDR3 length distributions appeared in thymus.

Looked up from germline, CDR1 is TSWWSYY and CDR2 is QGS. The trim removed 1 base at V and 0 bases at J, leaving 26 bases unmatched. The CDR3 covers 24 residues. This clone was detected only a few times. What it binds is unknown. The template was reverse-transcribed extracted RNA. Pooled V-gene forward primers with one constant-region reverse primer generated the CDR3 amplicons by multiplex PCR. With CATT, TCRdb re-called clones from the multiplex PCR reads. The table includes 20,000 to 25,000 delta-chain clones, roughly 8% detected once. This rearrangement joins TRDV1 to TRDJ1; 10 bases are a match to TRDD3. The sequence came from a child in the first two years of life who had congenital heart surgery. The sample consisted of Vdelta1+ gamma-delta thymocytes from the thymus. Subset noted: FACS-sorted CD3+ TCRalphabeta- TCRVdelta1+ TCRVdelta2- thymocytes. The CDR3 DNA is TGTGCTCTTGGGGAACCCCTTTCCGGCCTTCCCGGTACTGGGGGATCGTGGTACACCGATAAACTCATCTTT. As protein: CALGEPLSGLPGTGGSWYTDKLIF.